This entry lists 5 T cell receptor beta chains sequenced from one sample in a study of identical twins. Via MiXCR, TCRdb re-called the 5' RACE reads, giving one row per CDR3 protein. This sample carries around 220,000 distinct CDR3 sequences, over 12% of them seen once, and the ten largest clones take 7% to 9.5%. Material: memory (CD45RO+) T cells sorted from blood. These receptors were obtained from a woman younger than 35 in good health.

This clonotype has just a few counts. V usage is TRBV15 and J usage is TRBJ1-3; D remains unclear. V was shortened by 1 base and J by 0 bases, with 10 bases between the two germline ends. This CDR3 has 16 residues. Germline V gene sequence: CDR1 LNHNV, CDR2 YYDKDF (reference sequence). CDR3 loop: CATSRGQPSSGNTIYF. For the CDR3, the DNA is TGTGCCACCAGCAGAGGGCAGCCTAGCTCTGGAAACACCATATATTTT.

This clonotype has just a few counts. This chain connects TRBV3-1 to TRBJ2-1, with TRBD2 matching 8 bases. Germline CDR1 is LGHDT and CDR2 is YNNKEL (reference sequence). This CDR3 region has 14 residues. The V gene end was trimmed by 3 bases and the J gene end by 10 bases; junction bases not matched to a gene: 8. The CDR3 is CASSHSQREYEQFF. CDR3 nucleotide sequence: TGTGCCAGCAGCCATAGCCAGCGGGAGTACGAGCAGTTCTTC.

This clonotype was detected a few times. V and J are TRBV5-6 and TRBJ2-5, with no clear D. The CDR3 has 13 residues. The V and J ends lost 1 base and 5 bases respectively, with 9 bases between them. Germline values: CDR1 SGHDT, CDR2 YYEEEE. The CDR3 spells CASSLLSSETQYF. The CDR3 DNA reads TGTGCCAGCAGCTTGCTGAGTTCGGAGACCCAGTACTTC. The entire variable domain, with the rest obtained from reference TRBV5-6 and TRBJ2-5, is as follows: DAGVTQSPTHLIKTRGQQVTLRCSPKSGHDTVSWYQQALGQGPQFIFQYYEEEERQRGNFPDRFSGHQFPNYSSELNVNALLLGDSALYLCASSLLSSETQYFGPGTRLLVL.

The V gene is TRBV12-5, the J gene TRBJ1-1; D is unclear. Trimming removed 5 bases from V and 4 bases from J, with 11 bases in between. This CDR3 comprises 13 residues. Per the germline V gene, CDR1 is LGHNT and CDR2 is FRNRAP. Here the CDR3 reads CASGPQWSTEAFF. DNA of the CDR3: TGTGCTAGTGGTCCCCAGTGGAGCACTGAAGCTTTCTTT.

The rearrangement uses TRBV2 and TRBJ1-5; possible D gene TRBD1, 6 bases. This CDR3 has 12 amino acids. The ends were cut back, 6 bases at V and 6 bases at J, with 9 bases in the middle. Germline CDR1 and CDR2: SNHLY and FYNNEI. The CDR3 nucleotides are TGTGCCAGCAGCAACAGGGTTCAGCCCCAGCATTTT. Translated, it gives CASSNRVQPQHF.